This T cell receptor beta chain was recovered during a study of a mutant IDH1 vaccine in newly diagnosed glioma. Study in general: Patients in the study were vaccinated eight times, receiving shots in weeks 1, 3, 5, 7, 11, 15, 19 and 23. Among treated patients, about 62% were male and approximately 40% female, and mean age was approximately 43 years. Patients previously underwent radiotherapy, temozolomide, or both, and most underwent both.

Overall study results and limits: Of the patients, 80% to 95% had vaccine-induced immune responses.

Sequenced by immunoSEQ multiplex PCR; TCRdb stores in-frame clones only, minus some. The sample lists 20,000 to 25,000 clones, roughly 90% occurring once. Time point denoted: week 11, during vaccination. Vaccine doses each comprised 300 ug of mutant IDH1 20-mer peptide, with topical imiquimod. V lost 6 bases, J lost 0 bases, and 4 bases stayed unmatched. Germline loops: CDR1 SNHLY, CDR2 FYNNEI. This CDR3 spans 15 amino acids. Note on this clone: No antigen is known for it.

The genes are TRBV2 and TRBJ1-3; 8 bases match TRBD1. The source was PBMCs, collected from a glioma patient whose treatment included an IDH1 peptide vaccine. The receptor's source is a woman in her forties with glioma. The CDR3 DNA is TGTGCCAGCAGGACAGGGGTTTTCTCTGGAAACACCATATATTTT. Protein sequence: CASRTGVFSGNTIYF.